The sequence of this T cell receptor (beta chain) was determined in a study of shared clonotypes between healthy human individuals (TCRdb year 2020). Regarding the study in general: Three men and a couple of women, aged 18 to 49 years, made up the cohort. For each donor, CD4 naive and CD4 memory were each run on three plates, CD8 naive on two plates, and CD8 memory on one plate. The study deeply sequenced blood TCR repertoires of about five healthy adults to estimate repertoire size and the extent of clonotype sharing between individuals. To increase sequencing depth and limit assay-specific biases, different laboratories used diverse techniques to prepare libraries and sequence TCR repertoires. Between about 0.85 and 8.9 billion PBMCs per donor were obtained by leukapheresis. What the work shows at the level of the full study, not this receptor alone: Sampling was restricted to blood, and TCR repertoires in tissues likely differ from the TCR repertoires found in blood. Larger estimated clonotype richness was generally found for naive subsets than for memory subsets. Even with the large sequencing depth, rarefaction of the sorted-subset datasets indicated that sequencing was incomplete. Because the study included only a small number of donors, the genetic and exposure-history diversity represented was limited. Pairwise subsampling led to the expectation that sequencing depth would affect the degree of clonotype sharing among donors. Compared with non-shared clonotypes, the clonotypes found in all four sorted-subset donors had higher generation probabilities. About 5% of naive CD4, around 3.6% of naive CD8, approximately 2% of memory CD4, and 0.4% of memory CD8 clonotypes were shared across several donors.

A note on this clone: The antigen it recognizes is unknown. There are no base qualities to consult, and no much larger clone falls within one base.

The germline V gene encodes CDR1 SGHTA and CDR2 FQGNSA. Including the terminal cysteine and phenylalanine, the CDR3 comprises 16 residues. Only the CDR3 portion is preserved as DNA: 48 bases, with reading frame beginning at the first base. Ends trimmed: V by 7 bases, J by 6 bases; bases unmatched to a gene: 12. TCR CDR3 regions were amplified from genomic DNA by multiplex PCR using the deep immunoSEQ assay. Extracted genomic DNA from each cell subset was spread evenly across all wells of several immunoSEQ 96-well plates, with each plate serving as a replicate. For sorted subsets, around 200 ng genomic DNA, equal to about 30,000 T cell genomes, was loaded into each replicate PCR. Purified libraries were measured with a Qubit 3.0 fluorometer, size-checked on a Bioanalyzer 2100, and measured again with the KAPA Library Quantification kit. Every immunoSEQ 96-well plate was sequenced on a dedicated single-read 150-cycle Illumina NextSeq 550 flow cell. In the original analysis: Because only junctional sequences without quality scores were contained in the immunoSEQ output, filtering matching that applied to full-length reads could not be performed. To assign V/J genes and CDR3, sequences were annotated against IMGT germline references using PyIR, a Python wrapper for IgBLAST v1.9. Reads were removed for weak V/J assignments (E-value above 1e-6), missing CDR3, stop codons, out-of-frame junctions, or ambiguous translated residues. V3J clonotypes were defined as sequences sharing the same inferred V gene, J gene, and CDR3 amino acid sequence. Percentage overlap between repertoires was calculated by dividing the number of shared unique clonotypes by the size of the smaller repertoire. Repertoire richness was assessed with RTK rarefaction, the Chao1 estimator, and Recon v2.1 estimates of unobserved clonotypes. For all TCRbeta clonotypes obtained by the gDNA method from several donors, generation probabilities were computed with OLGA. Held by TCRdb, this immuneACCESS table contains in-frame sequences only and omits some clones. Under half of the omission traces to an unresolved V gene where checked; the cause of the rest is unknown. The V and J calls and the clone size are those of that table, but D and trimming were determined from the DNA. For this sample there are about 230,000 clones; over 60% appear just once. The ten largest clones capture 8.5% to 14% of the sample.

Donors were healthy HIV-negative adults with no recently reported acute infections or vaccinations. All donors were Caucasian adults living in Nashville, Tennessee, USA. Magnetic negative selection was used to enrich CD4+ T cells, after which naive cells were positively selected on CD45RA and the negative fraction became the memory subset. Blood was collected by leukapheresis, and PBMCs were isolated by Ficoll-Histopaque density gradient centrifugation and then cryopreserved in liquid nitrogen vapor phase. Purity and quantity of every magnetically sorted T cell population were checked by analytical flow cytometry. Genomic DNA was isolated from every sorted fraction and measured by UV absorbance on a Nanodrop 2000c.

This sequence was found in a man aged 30 to 39 in good health. This chain is built from TRBV7-2 and TRBJ2-2; 9 nucleotides in the junction match TRBD2. The sample taken for sequencing was memory CD4+ T cells sorted from blood. This sample's cell subset or site label indicates: CD45RA-negative fraction. The nucleotides are TGTGCCAGCACCTTGGATAGCGGGAGTAGGGCCGGGGAGCTGTTTTTT. Its protein product is CASTLDSGSRAGELFF.